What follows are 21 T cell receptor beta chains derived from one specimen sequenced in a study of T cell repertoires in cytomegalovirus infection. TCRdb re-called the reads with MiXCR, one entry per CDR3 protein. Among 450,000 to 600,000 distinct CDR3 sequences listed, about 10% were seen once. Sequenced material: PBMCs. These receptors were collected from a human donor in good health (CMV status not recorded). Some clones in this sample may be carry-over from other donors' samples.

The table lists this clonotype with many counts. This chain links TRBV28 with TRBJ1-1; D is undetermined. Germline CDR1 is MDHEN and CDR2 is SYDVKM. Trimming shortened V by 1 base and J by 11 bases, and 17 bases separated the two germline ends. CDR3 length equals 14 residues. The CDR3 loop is CASSLSGPDTGAFF. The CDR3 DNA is TGTGCCAGCAGTTTATCCGGCCCAGATACCGGGGCTTTCTTT.

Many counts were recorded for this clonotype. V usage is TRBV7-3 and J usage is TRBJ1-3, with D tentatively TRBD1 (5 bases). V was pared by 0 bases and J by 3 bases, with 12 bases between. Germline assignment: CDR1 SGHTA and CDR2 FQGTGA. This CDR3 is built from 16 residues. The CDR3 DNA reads TGTGCCAGCAGCTTAACCCCGGGGACTTTTGGAAACACCATATATTTT. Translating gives CASSLTPGTFGNTIYF. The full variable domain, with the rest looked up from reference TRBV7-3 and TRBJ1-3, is GAGVSQTPSNKVTEKGKYVELRCDPISGHTALYWYRQSLGQGPEFLIYFQGTGAADDSGLPNDRFFAVRPEGSVSTLKIQRTERGDSAVYLCASSLTPGTFGNTIYFGEGSWLTVV.

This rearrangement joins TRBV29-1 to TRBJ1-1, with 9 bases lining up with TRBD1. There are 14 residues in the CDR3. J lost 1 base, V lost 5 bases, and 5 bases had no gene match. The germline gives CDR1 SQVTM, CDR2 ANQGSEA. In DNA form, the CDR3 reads TGCAGCGTTATACCGGGACAGGGGAACACTGAAGCTTTCTTT. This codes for CSVIPGQGNTEAFF.

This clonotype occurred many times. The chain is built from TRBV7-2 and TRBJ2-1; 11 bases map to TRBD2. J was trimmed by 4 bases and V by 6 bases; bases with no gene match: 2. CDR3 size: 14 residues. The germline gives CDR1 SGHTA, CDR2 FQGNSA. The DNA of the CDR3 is TGTGCCAGCAGGACTAGCGGGACGTACAATGAGCAGTTCTTC. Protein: CASRTSGTYNEQFF.

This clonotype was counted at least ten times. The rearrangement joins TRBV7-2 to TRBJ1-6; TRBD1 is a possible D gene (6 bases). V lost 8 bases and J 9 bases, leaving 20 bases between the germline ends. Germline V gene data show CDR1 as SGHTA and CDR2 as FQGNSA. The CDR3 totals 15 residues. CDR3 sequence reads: CASDGLGAGVSPLHF. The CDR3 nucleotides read TGTGCCAGCGATGGCCTTGGGGCAGGGGTTTCACCCCTCCACTTT. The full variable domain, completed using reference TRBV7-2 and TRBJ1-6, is GAGVSQSPSNKVTEKGKDVELRCDPISGHTALYWYRQSLGQGLEFLIYFQGNSAPDKSGLPSDRFSAERTGGSVSTLTIQRTQQEDSAVYLCASDGLGAGVSPLHFGNGTRLTVT.

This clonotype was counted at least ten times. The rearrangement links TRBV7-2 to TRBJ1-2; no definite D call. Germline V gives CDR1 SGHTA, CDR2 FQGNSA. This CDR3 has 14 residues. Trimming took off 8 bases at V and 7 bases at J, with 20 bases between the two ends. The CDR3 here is CASSIVATGGGYTF. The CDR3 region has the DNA TGTGCCAGCTCGATAGTTGCGACCGGAGGTGGCTACACCTTC.

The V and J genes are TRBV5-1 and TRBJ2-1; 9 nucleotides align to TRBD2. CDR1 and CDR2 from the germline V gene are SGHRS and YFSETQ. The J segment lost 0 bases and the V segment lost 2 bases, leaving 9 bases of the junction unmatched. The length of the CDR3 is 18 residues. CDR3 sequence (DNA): TGCGCCAGCAGCTTCCGTCTTCTAGCGGGGAGCTCCTACAATGAGCAGTTCTTC. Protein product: CASSFRLLAGSSYNEQFF.

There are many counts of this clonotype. The CDR3 sequence: CASSPRGVGEQFF. The CDR3 DNA reads as TGTGCCAGCAGCCCCCGGGGGGTCGGTGAGCAGTTCTTC. The chain joins TRBV11-3 to TRBJ2-1, with 7 bases matching TRBD2. The germline gives CDR1 SGHNT, CDR2 YENEEA. The CDR3 spans 13 residues. Germline trimming cut 5 bases from V and 9 bases from J; bases unmatched to any gene: 7.

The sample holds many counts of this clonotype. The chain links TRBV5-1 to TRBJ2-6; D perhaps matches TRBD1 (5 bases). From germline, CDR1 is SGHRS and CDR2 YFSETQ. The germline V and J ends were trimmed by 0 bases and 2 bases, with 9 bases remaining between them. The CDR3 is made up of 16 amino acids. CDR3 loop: CASSLEGAAGANVLTF. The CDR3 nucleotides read TGCGCCAGCAGCTTGGAAGGGGCGGCTGGGGCCAACGTCCTGACTTTC.

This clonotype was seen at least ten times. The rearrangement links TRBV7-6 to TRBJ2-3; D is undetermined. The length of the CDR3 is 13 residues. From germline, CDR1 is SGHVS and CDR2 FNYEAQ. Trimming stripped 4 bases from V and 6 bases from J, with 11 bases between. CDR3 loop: CASSSGPLDTQYF. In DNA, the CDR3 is TGTGCCAGCAGCTCCGGTCCCCTGGATACGCAGTATTTT. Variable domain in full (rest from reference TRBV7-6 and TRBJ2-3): GAGVSQSPRYKVTKRGQDVALRCDPISGHVSLYWYRQALGQGPEFLTYFNYEAQQDKSGLPNDRFSAERPEGSISTLTIQRTEQRDSAMYRCASSSGPLDTQYFGPGTRLTVL.

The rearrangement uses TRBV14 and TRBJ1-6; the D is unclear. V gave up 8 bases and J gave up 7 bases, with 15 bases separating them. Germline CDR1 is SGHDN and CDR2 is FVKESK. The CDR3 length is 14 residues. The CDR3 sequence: CASQKTASNSPLHF. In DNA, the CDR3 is TGTGCCAGCCAGAAAACAGCTTCCAATTCACCCCTCCACTTT.

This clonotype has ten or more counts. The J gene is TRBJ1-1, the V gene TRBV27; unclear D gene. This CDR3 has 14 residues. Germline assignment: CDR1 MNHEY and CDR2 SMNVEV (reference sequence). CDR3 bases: TGTCCCGCAAGGGAAAGAAGGGTGAACACTGAAGCTTTCTTT. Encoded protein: CPARERRVNTEAFF.

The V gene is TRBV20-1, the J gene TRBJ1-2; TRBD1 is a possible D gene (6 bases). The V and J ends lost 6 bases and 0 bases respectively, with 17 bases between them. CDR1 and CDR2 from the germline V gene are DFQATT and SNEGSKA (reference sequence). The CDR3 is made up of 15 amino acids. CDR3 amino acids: CSAVAGQKANYGYTF. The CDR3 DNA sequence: TGCAGTGCCGTAGCTGGACAGAAAGCTAACTATGGCTACACCTTC.

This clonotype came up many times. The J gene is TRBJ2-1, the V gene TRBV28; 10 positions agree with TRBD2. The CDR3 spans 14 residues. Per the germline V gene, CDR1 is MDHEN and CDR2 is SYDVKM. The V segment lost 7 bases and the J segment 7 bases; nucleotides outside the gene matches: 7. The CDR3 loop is CASTRTSGRNEQFF. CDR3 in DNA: TGTGCCAGCACTCGGACTAGCGGTAGGAATGAGCAGTTCTTC.

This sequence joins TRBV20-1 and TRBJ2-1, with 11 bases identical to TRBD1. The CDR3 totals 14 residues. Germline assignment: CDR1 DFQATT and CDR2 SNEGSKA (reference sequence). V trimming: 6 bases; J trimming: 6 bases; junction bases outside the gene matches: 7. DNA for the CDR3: TGCAGTGCCGGGGGACAGGGGGAAATCAATGAGCAGTTCTTC. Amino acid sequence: CSAGGQGEINEQFF.

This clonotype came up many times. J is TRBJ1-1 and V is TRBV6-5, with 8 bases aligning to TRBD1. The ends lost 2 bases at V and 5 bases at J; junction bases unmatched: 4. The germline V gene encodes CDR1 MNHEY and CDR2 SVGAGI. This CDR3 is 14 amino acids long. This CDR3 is CASSYRGQATEAFF. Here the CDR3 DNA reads TGTGCCAGCAGTTACAGGGGACAGGCAACTGAAGCTTTCTTT.

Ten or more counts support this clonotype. This CDR3 is CASSTVGTGELFF. In DNA form, the CDR3 reads TGTGCCAGCAGCACCGTCGGAACCGGGGAGCTGTTTTTT. The chain has TRBV11-2 and TRBJ2-2; D uncertain. Trimming took off 5 bases at V and 5 bases at J, with 9 bases between the two ends. This CDR3 region has 13 residues. The germline V gene encodes CDR1 SGHAT and CDR2 FQNNGV.

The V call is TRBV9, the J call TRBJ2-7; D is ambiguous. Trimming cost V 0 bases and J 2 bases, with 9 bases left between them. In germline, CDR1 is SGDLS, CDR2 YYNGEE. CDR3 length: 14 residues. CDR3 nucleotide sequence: TGTGCCAGCAGCGTAGCTGACTTTGCCTACGAGCAGTACTTC. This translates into CASSVADFAYEQYF.

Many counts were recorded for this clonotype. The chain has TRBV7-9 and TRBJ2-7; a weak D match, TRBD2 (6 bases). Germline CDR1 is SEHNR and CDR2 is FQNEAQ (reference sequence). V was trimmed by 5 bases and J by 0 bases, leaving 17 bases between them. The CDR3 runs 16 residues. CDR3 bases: TGTGCCAGCAGCCCTAGTCGCGGGGAAGGCTCCTACGAGCAGTACTTC. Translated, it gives CASSPSRGEGSYEQYF.

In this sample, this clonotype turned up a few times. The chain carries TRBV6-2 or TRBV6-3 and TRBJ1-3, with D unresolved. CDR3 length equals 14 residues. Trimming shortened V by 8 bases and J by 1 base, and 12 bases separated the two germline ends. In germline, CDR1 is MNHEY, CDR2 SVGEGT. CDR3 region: CASATGNSGNTIYF. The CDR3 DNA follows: TGTGCCAGCGCTACCGGGAATTCTGGAAACACCATATATTTT.

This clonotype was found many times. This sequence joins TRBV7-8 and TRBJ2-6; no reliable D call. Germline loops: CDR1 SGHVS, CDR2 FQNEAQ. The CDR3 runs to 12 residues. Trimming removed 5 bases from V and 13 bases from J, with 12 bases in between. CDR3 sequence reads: CASSPLLKVLTF. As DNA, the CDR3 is TGTGCCAGCAGCCCCCTCCTCAAGGTCCTGACTTTC.